Below, 19 T cell receptor beta chains from the same sample are listed, as sequenced in a study of blood T cells in healthy people across ages. Sample-barcoded 5' priming and a J-beta primer mix drove a second PCR of roughly 7 to 11 cycles. TCRdb independently ran MiXCR on the 5' RACE reads; one entry per CDR3 protein. The sample holds more than 1,400,000 distinct CDR3 sequences, approximately 38% seen once. The material sequenced was blood. Every receptor here comes from a woman in her late teens or twenties in good health.

This clonotype has a handful of counts. The genes are TRBV3-1 and TRBJ1-1; D is unresolved. Germline CDR1 and CDR2: LGHDT and YNNKEL (reference sequence). With 2 bases removed from V and 4 bases from J, the gap between germline ends came to 8 bases. CDR3 length: 13 residues. This chain's CDR3 is CASSQLEGTEAFF. CDR3 DNA sequence: TGTGCCAGCAGCCAATTGGAGGGCACTGAAGCTTTCTTT.

The chain carries TRBV27 and TRBJ1-1; D gene uncertain. Germline CDR1 is MNHEY and CDR2 is SMNVEV (reference sequence). The CDR3 totals 9 residues. Trimming left V 6 bases short and J 8 bases short, with 4 bases between. The CDR3: CASRREAFF. Here the CDR3 DNA reads TGTGCCAGCAGAAGGGAAGCTTTCTTT.

This clonotype appeared many times. The J gene is TRBJ2-5, the V gene TRBV5-1; possible D gene TRBD1, 5 bases. The CDR3 length is 13 residues. V gave up 0 bases and J gave up 2 bases, with 5 bases separating them. Germline V CDR1 and CDR2: SGHRS, YFSETQ. The CDR3 bases are TGCGCCAGCAGCTTGGGACAGCAAGAGACCCAGTACTTC. This encodes CASSLGQQETQYF.

The chain is built from TRBV9 and TRBJ1-6; TRBD1 matches at 8 bases. From germline, CDR1 is SGDLS and CDR2 YYNGEE. The J segment lost 7 bases and the V segment lost 4 bases, leaving 7 bases of the junction unmatched. The CDR3 consists of 15 residues. The CDR3 DNA is TGTGCCAGCAGCCCAGGGGACAGGTCAAATTCACCCCTCCACTTT. This sequence encodes CASSPGDRSNSPLHF.

The V and J genes are TRBV9 and TRBJ2-1; TRBD2 aligns across 10 bases. This CDR3 has 19 residues. J lost 2 bases, V lost 3 bases, and 14 bases had no gene match. Germline CDR1 and CDR2: SGDLS and YYNGEE. The CDR3 reads CASSALNSKREGPYNEQFF. CDR3 nucleotides: TGTGCCAGCAGCGCCCTAAATTCAAAGCGGGAGGGCCCCTACAATGAGCAGTTCTTC. Combining the CDR3 with reference TRBV9 and TRBJ2-1 gives the whole variable domain DSGVTQTPKHLITATGQRVTLRCSPRSGDLSVYWYQQSLDQGLQFLIQYYNGEERAKGNILERFSAQQFPDLHSELNLSSLELGDSALYFCASSALNSKREGPYNEQFFGPGTRLTVL.

The J gene is TRBJ2-1, the V gene TRBV7-2; 10 bases match TRBD2. Germline CDR1 SGHTA, CDR2 FQGNSA. This CDR3 is built from 15 residues. The V segment lost 0 bases and the J segment 8 bases; nucleotides outside the gene matches: 4. The CDR3: CASSLAPSGSYEQFF. In nucleotides, the CDR3 is TGTGCCAGCAGCTTAGCCCCTAGCGGGAGCTATGAGCAGTTCTTC.

The table lists this clonotype with a few counts. This clone may be a read error of a much larger clone one base away. J is TRBJ2-7 and V is TRBV7-9, with TRBD1 matching over 8 bases. This CDR3 is built from 16 residues. V gave up 1 base and J gave up 2 bases; unmatched junction bases: 7. Per the germline V gene, CDR1 is SEHNR and CDR2 is FQNEAQ (reference sequence). The CDR3 here is CASSLVTGDLPYEQYF. In nucleotides, the CDR3 is TGTGCCAGCAGCTTAGTGACAGGGGACCTTCCCTACGAGCAGTACTTC.

This clonotype was found a few times. The V and J genes are TRBV6-5 and TRBJ2-2; D may match TRBD1 or TRBD2 (6 bases each). The CDR3 loop spans 14 amino acids. Looked up from germline, CDR1 is MNHEY and CDR2 is SVGAGI. V lost 6 bases and J 3 bases, leaving 11 bases between the germline ends. CDR3 region: CASREGEYTGELFF. The DNA of the CDR3 is TGTGCCAGCAGGGAGGGGGAGTACACCGGGGAGCTGTTTTTT.

V usage is TRBV3-1 and J usage is TRBJ2-4, with 12 bases that match TRBD2. The J call may be faulty, since TRBJ2-5 better matches the DNA end. This CDR3 has 14 amino acids. The germline V gene has CDR1 LGHDT and CDR2 YNNKEL (reference sequence). CDR3 nucleotide sequence: TGTGCCAGCAGATCTAGCGGGAGGGGAGAGACCCAGTACTTC. Translating gives CASRSSGRGETQYF.

This clonotype was picked up a small number of times. The rearrangement joins TRBV4-2 to TRBJ2-1; the D gene could be TRBD1 or TRBD2 (5 bases each). The CDR3 consists of 13 residues. Germline CDR1 LGHNA, CDR2 YNFKEQ. Trimming stripped 1 base from V and 5 bases from J, with 6 bases between. CDR3 DNA: TGTGCCAGCAGCCAAGGGGGACACAATGAGCAGTTCTTC. This gives the protein CASSQGGHNEQFF.

This clonotype was detected a few times. The chain recombines TRBV7-9 with TRBJ2-1; TRBD2 aligns across 8 bases. The germline V gene encodes CDR1 SEHNR and CDR2 FQNEAQ (reference sequence). After removal of 1 base from V and 7 bases from J, the junction contained 12 bases not matched to a gene. This CDR3 region has 17 residues. CDR3 amino acids: CASSLVATSGRENEQFF. The CDR3, as DNA: TGTGCCAGCAGCTTAGTCGCAACGAGCGGGAGAGAAAATGAGCAGTTCTTC. Filled out from reference TRBV7-9 and TRBJ2-1, the complete variable domain reads DTGVSQNPRHKITKRGQNVTFRCDPISEHNRLYWYRQTLGQGPEFLTYFQNEAQLEKSRLLSDRFSAERPKGSFSTLEIQRTEQGDSAMYLCASSLVATSGRENEQFFGPGTRLTVL.

The chain has TRBV5-1 and TRBJ2-5; possible D gene TRBD2, 6 bases. Germline V gene sequence: CDR1 SGHRS, CDR2 YFSETQ. Trimming took 0 bases from V and 4 from J, leaving 10 bases between them. The CDR3 is 14 amino acids. The CDR3 DNA reads as TGCGCCAGCAGCTTGGACGTGGGGGGAGAGACCCAGTACTTC. Protein: CASSLDVGGETQYF.

This CDR3 reads CASRTGGPDTQYF. The CDR3 nucleotides are TGTGCCAGCAGGACAGGGGGTCCGGATACGCAGTATTTT. The chain links TRBV6-2 or TRBV6-3 to TRBJ2-3, with TRBD1 matching 9 bases. CDR3 length equals 13 residues. V was clipped by 6 bases and J by 6 bases; unmatched bases: 4. Germline V gene data show CDR1 as MNHEY and CDR2 as SVGEGT.

In this sample, this clonotype turned up many times. The V gene is TRBV6-6, the J gene TRBJ2-5; 7 bases map to TRBD1. This CDR3 contains 15 residues. Looked up from germline, CDR1 is MNHNY and CDR2 is SVGAGI (reference sequence). The V and J ends lost 5 bases and 2 bases, in that order; junction bases with no gene match: 8. In nucleotides, the CDR3 is TGTGCCAGCAGTCCGCCGGGACAGCCTCAAGAGACCCAGTACTTC. This sequence encodes CASSPPGQPQETQYF.

On this clonotype itself: One junction end disagrees with the germline gene, perhaps due to a read error. The chain uses TRBV6-2 or TRBV6-3 and TRBJ2-2; D not certain. From germline, CDR1 is MNHEY and CDR2 SVGEGT. The CDR3 has 13 residues. The CDR3 DNA reads TGTGCCGGCAGTAAAGACCCTACCGGGGAGCTGTTTTTT. The encoded protein is CAGSKDPTGELFF.

This clonotype was seen a few times. The V gene is TRBV12-3 or TRBV12-4, the J gene TRBJ1-3; no clear D gene. The CDR3 is 11 amino acids. Trimming removed 3 bases from V and 7 bases from J, with 4 bases in between. CDR3 coding DNA: TGTGCCAGCAGTTTTCGGAACACCATATATTTT. Amino acids: CASSFRNTIYF.

This clonotype was seen a few times. The chain combines TRBV6-1 with TRBJ1-4; D remains unclear. Trimming stripped 7 bases from V and 4 bases from J, with 16 bases between. Germline V gene sequence: CDR1 MNHNS, CDR2 SASEGT. This CDR3 is built from 15 residues. The CDR3 DNA is TGTGCCAGCAACGAAGGCGGGAGCCTTAATGAAAAACTGTTTTTT. Translating gives CASNEGGSLNEKLFF.

This chain joins TRBV25-1 and TRBJ2-5; unclear D gene. The germline gives CDR1 MGHDK, CDR2 SYGVNS. Trimming shortened V by 7 bases and J by 11 bases, and 20 bases separated the two germline ends. This CDR3 region has 13 residues. Here the CDR3 reads CASTAPLGDEQYF. In nucleotides, the CDR3 is TGTGCCAGCACCGCTCCCCTCGGCGATGAGCAGTACTTC.

V and J are TRBV10-3 and TRBJ1-2, with 7 bases that match TRBD1. The CDR3 is 13 residues long. Germline CDR1 is ENHRY and CDR2 is SYGVKD. The V and J ends lost 6 bases and 4 bases, in that order; junction bases with no gene match: 5. In DNA, the CDR3 is TGTGCCATCAGCGAGGGGGCAAGCTATGGCTACACCTTC. Amino acid sequence: CAISEGASYGYTF.